A single TCR beta chain is shown here with its context. The sample comes from a study of shared clonotypes between healthy human individuals. CD45RA+ naive and CD45RA-negative memory subsets were separated from CD4+ cells. The CDR3 sequence is 14 residues long. Per the germline V gene, CDR1 is MDHEN and CDR2 is SYDVKM. V shed 7 bases and J 4 bases; nucleotides not matched to a gene: 4. Sequenced by immunoSEQ multiplex PCR; TCRdb stores in-frame clones only, minus some. Here the sample spans some 1,100,000 clones, approximately 80% being singletons. The chain is built from TRBV28 and TRBJ2-1; 10 bases are a match to TRBD2. The TCR comes from a man between 18 and 35 years old in good health. Some clones in this sample may be carry-over from other donors' samples. The sample taken for sequencing was memory CD4+ T cells from PBMCs. Subset reported: CD45RA-negative fraction. The CDR3 region is CASTSGSRYNEQFF. The CDR3 bases are TGTGCCAGCACTAGCGGGAGTCGATACAATGAGCAGTTCTTC.